A single sample is the source of the 20 T cell receptor beta chains below, sequenced in a study of T-cell memory formation after mild COVID-19. MiXCR, run by TCRdb on the 5' RACE reads, gives a single entry per CDR3 protein. In the table there are just under 550,000 distinct CDR3 sequences, roughly 22% of which are singletons. Sequencing was carried out using PBMCs or a T cell subset sorted from them (not recorded which). These receptors were obtained from an adult woman who had mild COVID-19 (a few samples of this study predate the infection). Cell type and time point are not known.

This chain joins TRBV5-1 and TRBJ2-7; maybe TRBD1 (5 bases). The CDR3 sequence is 14 residues long. V lost 5 bases, J lost 5 bases, and 17 bases lay in between. Germline V gene sequence: CDR1 SGHRS, CDR2 YFSETQ. The CDR3 loop is CASSIGHGPNEQYF. For the CDR3, the DNA is TGCGCCAGCAGTATCGGACACGGCCCCAACGAGCAGTACTTC.

The V and J genes are TRBV14 and TRBJ1-1, with D possibly being TRBD1 (6 bases). Germline CDR1 and CDR2: SGHDN and FVKESK. CDR3 length equals 13 residues. Trimming took 7 bases from V and 2 from J, leaving 11 bases between them. CDR3 DNA: TGTGCCAGCATGAAAGGGGGAAACACTGAAGCTTTCTTT. Its protein is CASMKGGNTEAFF.

This clonotype turned up a few times. This CDR3 is CASSRWKNTGELFF. CDR3 nucleotide sequence: TGTGCCAGCAGCCGGTGGAAAAACACCGGGGAGCTGTTTTTT. V and J are TRBV14 and TRBJ2-2; D call uncertain. The ends were cut back, 4 bases at V and 2 bases at J, with 8 bases in the middle. The CDR3 totals 14 residues. Germline values: CDR1 SGHDN, CDR2 FVKESK. Combining the CDR3 with reference TRBV14 and TRBJ2-2 gives the whole variable domain EAGVTQFPSHSVIEKGQTVTLRCDPISGHDNLYWYRRVMGKEIKFLLHFVKESKQDESGMPNNRFLAERTGGTYSTLKVQPAELEDSGVYFCASSRWKNTGELFFGEGSRLTVL.

This clonotype was observed a few times. The chain employs TRBV5-1 and TRBJ1-1; TRBD1 agrees at 11 bases. The CDR3 totals 15 residues. CDR1 is SGHRS and CDR2 is YFSETQ in the germline V gene. Trimming removed 4 bases from V and 4 bases from J; junction bases left unmatched: 6. The CDR3 protein is CASSTGQGAATEAFF. The CDR3 DNA sequence: TGCGCCAGCAGCACCGGACAGGGGGCCGCCACTGAAGCTTTCTTT.

This chain connects TRBV5-1 to TRBJ2-2, with 7 bases fitting TRBD1. The V gene end was trimmed by 7 bases and the J gene end by 3 bases; junction bases not matched to a gene: 15. Germline assignment: CDR1 SGHRS and CDR2 YFSETQ. This CDR3 spans 17 amino acids. Here the CDR3 DNA reads TGCGCCAGCCGGAAATCGACAGGGTTGGGTCACACCGGGGAGCTGTTTTTT. It encodes CASRKSTGLGHTGELFF.

This clonotype showed up just a few times. The chain joins TRBV25-1 to TRBJ1-6; no definite D call. The CDR3 is made up of 15 amino acids. Germline CDR1 MGHDK, CDR2 SYGVNS. V lost 1 base to trimming and J lost 4 bases, with 8 bases between them. CDR3 in amino acids: CASSELGPYNSPLHF. In DNA, the CDR3 is TGTGCCAGCAGTGAATTAGGTCCGTATAATTCACCCCTCCACTTT.

V usage is TRBV6-5 and J usage is TRBJ1-2; D may be TRBD1 (5 bases). The length of the CDR3 is 15 residues. V lost 7 bases and J 2 bases, leaving 17 bases between the germline ends. Per germline, CDR1 MNHEY and CDR2 SVGAGI. Here the CDR3 DNA reads TGTGCCAGCACCATCACCCGTCGGGGGAACTATGGCTACACCTTC. This sequence encodes CASTITRRGNYGYTF.

The chain is built from TRBV5-1 and TRBJ1-3, with no clear D. V lost 0 bases and J 0 bases, leaving 7 bases between the germline ends. Germline V CDR1 and CDR2: SGHRS, YFSETQ. The CDR3 consists of 15 residues. The CDR3 spells CASSLARTSGNTIYF. CDR3 coding DNA: TGCGCCAGCAGCTTGGCCCGGACCTCTGGAAACACCATATATTTT.

This clonotype was seen a few times. The chain uses TRBV29-1 and TRBJ2-7, with D hard to call. Trimming removed 3 bases from V and 5 bases from J, with 8 bases in between. The CDR3 consists of 11 residues. Germline V CDR1 and CDR2: SQVTM, ANQGSEA. CDR3 protein: CSVDDVNEQYF. In nucleotides, the CDR3 is TGCAGCGTTGACGATGTCAACGAGCAGTACTTC.

A few counts support this clonotype. The chain couples TRBV5-6 to TRBJ2-7, with 11 bases aligning to TRBD2. V shed 4 bases, J shed 3 bases, and the junction held 3 bases outside the gene matches. The CDR3 is 14 residues long. Germline values: CDR1 SGHDT, CDR2 YYEEEE. The CDR3 spells CASSPLAGVYEQYF. The CDR3 region has the DNA TGTGCCAGCAGCCCACTAGCGGGAGTCTACGAGCAGTACTTC.

The sample holds a few counts of this clonotype. This chain uses TRBV7-9 with TRBJ1-1, with 8 bases that match TRBD1. The V gene end was trimmed by 5 bases and the J gene end by 8 bases; junction bases not matched to a gene: 7. Germline-derived CDR1 and CDR2 are SEHNR and FQNEAQ (reference sequence). The CDR3 is 13 amino acids. CDR3 region: CASSPRTGSEAFF. The CDR3 nucleotides read TGTGCCAGCAGCCCTAGGACAGGGTCGGAAGCTTTCTTT.

CDR3 protein: CATSTSTRRTNEKLFF. As DNA, the CDR3 is TGTGCCACCAGCACCTCTACGAGACGAACTAATGAAAAACTGTTTTTT. The J gene is TRBJ1-4, the V gene TRBV15, with D hard to call. The ends were cut back, 4 bases at V and 1 base at J, with 13 bases in the middle. In germline, CDR1 is LNHNV, CDR2 YYDKDF (reference sequence). The CDR3 covers 16 residues.

V and J are TRBV3-1 and TRBJ2-1; tentatively, D is TRBD1 (6 bases). The CDR3 extends over 18 amino acids. Germline CDR1 LGHDT, CDR2 YNNKEL (reference sequence). Between the trimmed V and J ends, which lost 0 bases and 5 bases, there was a span of 20 bases. The CDR3 spells CASSQDVRTESLNNEQFF. In DNA, the CDR3 is TGTGCCAGCAGCCAAGACGTGAGGACAGAATCCTTAAACAATGAGCAGTTCTTC.

The chain employs TRBV7-2 and TRBJ2-7, with D perhaps TRBD1 or TRBD2 (5 bases each). The CDR3 length is 15 residues. The V gene's germline CDR1 is SGHTA and CDR2 FQGNSA. V lost 2 bases and J lost 0, with 11 bases in between. Here the CDR3 reads CASSLFPGSSYEQYF. As DNA, the CDR3 is TGTGCCAGCAGCTTATTTCCAGGGAGCTCCTACGAGCAGTACTTC. Filled out from reference TRBV7-2 and TRBJ2-7, the complete variable domain reads GAGVSQSPSNKVTEKGKDVELRCDPISGHTALYWYRQSLGQGLEFLIYFQGNSAPDKSGLPSDRFSAERTGGSVSTLTIQRTQQEDSAVYLCASSLFPGSSYEQYFGPGTRLTVT.

The CDR3 sequence: CASSPREGDEQFF. The DNA for the CDR3 is TGTGCCAGCAGCCCACGTGAGGGGGATGAGCAGTTCTTC. This chain connects TRBV27 to TRBJ2-1; weak D call: TRBD1 (6 bases). Between the trimmed V and J ends, which lost 6 bases and 8 bases, there was a span of 14 bases. This CDR3 is built from 13 residues. CDR1 is MNHEY, CDR2 SMNVEV, per germline (reference sequence).

This clonotype has a handful of counts. This rearrangement joins TRBV27 to TRBJ2-1; D is unclear. The CDR3 length is 14 residues. Between the trimmed V and J ends, which lost 0 bases and 6 bases, there was a span of 9 bases. From germline, CDR1 is MNHEY and CDR2 SMNVEV (reference sequence). CDR3 residues: CASSLSPGFNEQFF. The CDR3 DNA follows: TGTGCCAGCAGTTTATCTCCAGGTTTCAATGAGCAGTTCTTC.

This clonotype was found a few times. This rearrangement joins TRBV6-5 to TRBJ2-1, with 13 bases aligning to TRBD2. Germline-derived CDR1 and CDR2 are MNHEY and SVGAGI. There are 15 residues in the CDR3. Trimming took 3 bases from V and 9 from J; bases not matched to a gene: 5. The CDR3 protein is CASSYGTSGIPEQFF. The CDR3 nucleotides read TGTGCCAGCAGTTATGGGACTAGCGGGATCCCTGAGCAGTTCTTC.

This clonotype was observed a few times. V gene TRBV5-1 combines with J gene TRBJ2-3; 14 positions match TRBD2. From germline, CDR1 is SGHRS and CDR2 YFSETQ. There are 15 residues in the CDR3. V dropped 9 bases and J dropped 2; count of bases not matched to a gene: 5. CDR3 sequence (DNA): TGCGCCACCAGGACTAGCGGGAGGAACACAGATACGCAGTATTTT. Amino acids: CATRTSGRNTDTQYF.

Only a few counts were recorded for this clonotype. The chain combines TRBV7-6 with TRBJ2-3; weak D call: TRBD2 (6 bases). Trimming left V 6 bases short and J 0 bases short, with 16 bases between. This CDR3 contains 16 residues. Germline values: CDR1 SGHVS, CDR2 FNYEAQ. The chain's CDR3 is CASSSQGLASTDTQYF. The CDR3 DNA reads as TGTGCCAGCAGTTCCCAGGGACTGGCTAGCACAGATACGCAGTATTTT.

The chain links TRBV4-1 to TRBJ1-6, with a tentative D call TRBD1 (6 bases). CDR3 length: 18 amino acids. Trimming stripped 6 bases from V and 7 bases from J, with 25 bases between. Germline CDR1 reads MGHRA; CDR2 reads YSYEKL. CDR3 amino acids: CASSRVGTLMSENSPLHF. Written as DNA, the CDR3 is TGCGCCAGCAGTCGAGTCGGGACACTTATGTCGGAGAATTCACCCCTCCACTTT.